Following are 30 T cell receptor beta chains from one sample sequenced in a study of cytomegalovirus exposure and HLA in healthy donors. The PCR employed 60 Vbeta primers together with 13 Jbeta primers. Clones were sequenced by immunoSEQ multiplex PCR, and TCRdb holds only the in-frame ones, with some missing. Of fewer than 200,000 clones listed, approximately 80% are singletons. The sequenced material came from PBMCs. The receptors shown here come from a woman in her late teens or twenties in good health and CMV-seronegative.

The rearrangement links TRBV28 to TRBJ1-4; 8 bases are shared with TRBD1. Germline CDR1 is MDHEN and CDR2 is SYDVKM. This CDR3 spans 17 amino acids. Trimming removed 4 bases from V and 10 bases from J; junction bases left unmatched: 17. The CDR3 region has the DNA TGTGCCAGCAGTTCCATCCCCCCAGGGGGCCTTAGCGGAAAACTGTTTTTT. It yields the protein CASSSIPPGGLSGKLFF.

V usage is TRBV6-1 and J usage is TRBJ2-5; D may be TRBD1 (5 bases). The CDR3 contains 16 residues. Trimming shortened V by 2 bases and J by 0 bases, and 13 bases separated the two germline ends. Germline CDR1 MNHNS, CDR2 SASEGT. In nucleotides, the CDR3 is TGTGCCAGCAGTGAAAACGGCGCAGGGTACCAAGAGACCCAGTACTTC. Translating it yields CASSENGAGYQETQYF.

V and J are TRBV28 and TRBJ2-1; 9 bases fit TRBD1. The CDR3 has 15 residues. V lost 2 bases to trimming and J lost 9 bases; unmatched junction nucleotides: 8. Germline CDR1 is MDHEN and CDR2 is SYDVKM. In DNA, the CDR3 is TGTGCCAGCAGTTTACAGGGACAGGGTGGATCTGAGCAGTTCTTC. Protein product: CASSLQGQGGSEQFF. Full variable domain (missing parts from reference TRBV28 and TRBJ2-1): DVKVTQSSRYLVKRTGEKVFLECVQDMDHENMFWYRQDPGLGLRLIYFSYDVKMKEKGDIPEGYSVSREKKERFSLILESASTNQTSMYLCASSLQGQGGSEQFFGPGTRLTVL.

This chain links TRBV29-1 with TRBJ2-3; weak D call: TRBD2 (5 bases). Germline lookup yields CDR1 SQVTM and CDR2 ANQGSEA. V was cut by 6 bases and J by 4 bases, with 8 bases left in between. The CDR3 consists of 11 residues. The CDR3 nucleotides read TGCAGCGTCGGGGTAGCAGATACGCAGTATTTT. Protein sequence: CSVGVADTQYF.

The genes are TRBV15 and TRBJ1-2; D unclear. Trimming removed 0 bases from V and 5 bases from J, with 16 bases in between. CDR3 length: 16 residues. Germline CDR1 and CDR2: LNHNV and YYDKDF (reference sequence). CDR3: CATSRDLGIATYGYTF. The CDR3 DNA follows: TGTGCCACCAGCAGAGATCTGGGTATAGCGACGTATGGCTACACCTTC.

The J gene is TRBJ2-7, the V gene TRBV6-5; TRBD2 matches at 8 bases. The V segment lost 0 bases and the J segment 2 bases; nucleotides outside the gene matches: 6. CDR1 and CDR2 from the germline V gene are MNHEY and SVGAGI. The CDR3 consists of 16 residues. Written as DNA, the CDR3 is TGTGCCAGCAGTTACTCGGCCAGCGGGAGAACCTACGAGCAGTACTTC. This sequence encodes CASSYSASGRTYEQYF.

Here the CDR3 DNA reads TGTGCCAGCACCACCATTTTGACTAGCGGGAGGGCCACCGGGGAGCTGTTTTTT. The encoded protein is CASTTILTSGRATGELFF. The V gene is TRBV27, the J gene TRBJ2-2; 14 nucleotides line up with TRBD2. The V gene end was trimmed by 7 bases and the J gene end by 4 bases; junction bases not matched to a gene: 11. The CDR3 covers 18 residues. From germline, CDR1 is MNHEY and CDR2 SMNVEV (reference sequence).

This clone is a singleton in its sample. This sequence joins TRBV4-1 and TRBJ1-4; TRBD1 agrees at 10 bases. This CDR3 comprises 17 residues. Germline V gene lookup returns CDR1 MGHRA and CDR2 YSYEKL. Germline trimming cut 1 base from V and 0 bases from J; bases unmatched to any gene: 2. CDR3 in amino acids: CASSQVGTGATNEKLFF. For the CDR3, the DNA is TGCGCCAGCAGCCAAGTGGGGACAGGGGCAACTAATGAAAAACTGTTTTTT.

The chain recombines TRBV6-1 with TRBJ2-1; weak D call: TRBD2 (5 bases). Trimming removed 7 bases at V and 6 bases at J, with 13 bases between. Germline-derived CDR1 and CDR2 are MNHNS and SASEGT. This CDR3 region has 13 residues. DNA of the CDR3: TGTGCCAGCACCTGGACTGTCCCCAATGAGCAGTTCTTC. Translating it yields CASTWTVPNEQFF.

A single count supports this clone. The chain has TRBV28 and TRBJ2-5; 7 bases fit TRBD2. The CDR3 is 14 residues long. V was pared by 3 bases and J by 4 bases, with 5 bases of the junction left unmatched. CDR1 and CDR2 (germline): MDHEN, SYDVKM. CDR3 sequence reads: CASSLGRAVETQYF. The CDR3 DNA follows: TGTGCCAGCAGTTTGGGGAGGGCGGTAGAGACCCAGTACTTC.

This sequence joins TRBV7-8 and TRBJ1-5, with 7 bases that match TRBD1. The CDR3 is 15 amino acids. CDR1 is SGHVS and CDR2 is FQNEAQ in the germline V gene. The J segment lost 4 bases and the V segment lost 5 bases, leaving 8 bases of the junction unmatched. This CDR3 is CASSPQTGWNQPQHF. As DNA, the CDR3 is TGTGCCAGCAGCCCGCAGACAGGGTGGAATCAGCCCCAGCATTTT. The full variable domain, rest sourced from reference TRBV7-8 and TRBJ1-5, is GAGVSQSPRYKVAKRGQDVALRCDPISGHVSLFWYQQALGQGPEFLTYFQNEAQLDKSGLPSDRFFAERPEGSVSTLKIQRTQQEDSAVYLCASSPQTGWNQPQHFGDGTRLSIL.

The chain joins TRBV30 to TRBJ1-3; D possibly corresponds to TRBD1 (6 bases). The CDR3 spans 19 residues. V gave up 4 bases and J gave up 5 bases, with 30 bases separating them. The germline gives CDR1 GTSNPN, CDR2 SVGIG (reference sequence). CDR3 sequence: CAWMSSNGTSRRKRNTIYF. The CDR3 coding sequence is TGTGCCTGGATGTCTTCCAACGGGACATCCCGCCGAAAGCGAAACACCATATATTTT.

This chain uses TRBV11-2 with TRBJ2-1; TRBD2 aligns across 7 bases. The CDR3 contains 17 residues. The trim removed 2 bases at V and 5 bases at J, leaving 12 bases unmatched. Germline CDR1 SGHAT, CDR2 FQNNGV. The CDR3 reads CASSLRARERLDNEQFF. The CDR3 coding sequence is TGTGCCAGCAGCTTACGGGCGCGGGAGCGTCTTGACAATGAGCAGTTCTTC.

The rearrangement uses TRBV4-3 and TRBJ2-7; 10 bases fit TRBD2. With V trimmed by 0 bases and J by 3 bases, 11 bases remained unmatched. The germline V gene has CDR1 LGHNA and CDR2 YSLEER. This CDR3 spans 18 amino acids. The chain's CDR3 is CASSQEVSSGSLDYEQYF. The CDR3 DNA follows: TGCGCCAGCAGCCAAGAAGTCTCTAGCGGGAGCCTTGACTACGAGCAGTACTTC.

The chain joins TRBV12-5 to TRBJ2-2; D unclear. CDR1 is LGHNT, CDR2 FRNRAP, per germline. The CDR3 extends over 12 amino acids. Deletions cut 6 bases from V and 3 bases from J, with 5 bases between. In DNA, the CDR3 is TGTGCTAGTGGCTTATACACCGGGGAGCTGTTTTTT. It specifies CASGLYTGELFF.

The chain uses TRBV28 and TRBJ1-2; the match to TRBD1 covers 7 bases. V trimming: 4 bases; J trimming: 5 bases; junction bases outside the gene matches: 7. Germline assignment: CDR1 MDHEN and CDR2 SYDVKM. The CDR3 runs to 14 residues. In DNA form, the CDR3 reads TGTGCCAGCAGTTCTCCAGGGGGTGGATATGGCTACACCTTC. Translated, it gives CASSSPGGGYGYTF.

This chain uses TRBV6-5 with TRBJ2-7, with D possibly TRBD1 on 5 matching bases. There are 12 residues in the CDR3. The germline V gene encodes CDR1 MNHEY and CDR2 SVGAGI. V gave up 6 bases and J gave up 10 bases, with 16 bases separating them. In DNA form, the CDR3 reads TGTGCCAGCAGCCCTTACCAGGGTAAACAGTACTTC. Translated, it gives CASSPYQGKQYF.

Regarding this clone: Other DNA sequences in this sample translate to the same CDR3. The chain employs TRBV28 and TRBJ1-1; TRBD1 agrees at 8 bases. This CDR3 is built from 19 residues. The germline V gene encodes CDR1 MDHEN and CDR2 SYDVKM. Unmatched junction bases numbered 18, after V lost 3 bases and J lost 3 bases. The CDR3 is CASSFSKETQGALDTEAFF. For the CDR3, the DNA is TGTGCCAGCAGTTTTTCTAAGGAGACGCAGGGGGCGCTGGACACTGAAGCTTTCTTT.

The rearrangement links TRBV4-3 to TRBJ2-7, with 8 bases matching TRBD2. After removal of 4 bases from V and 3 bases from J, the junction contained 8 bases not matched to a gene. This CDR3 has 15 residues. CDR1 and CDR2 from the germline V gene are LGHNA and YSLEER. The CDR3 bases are TGCGCCAGCAGCCCCGGGACTAGTCTGTACTACGAGCAGTACTTC. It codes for CASSPGTSLYYEQYF.

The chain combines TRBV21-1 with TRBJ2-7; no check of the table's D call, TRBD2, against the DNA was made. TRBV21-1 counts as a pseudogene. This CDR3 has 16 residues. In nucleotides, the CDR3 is TGTGCCAGCAGCAAAGAGAAAAGTACCCGGGGCTACGAGCAGTACTTC. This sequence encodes CASSKEKSTRGYEQYF.

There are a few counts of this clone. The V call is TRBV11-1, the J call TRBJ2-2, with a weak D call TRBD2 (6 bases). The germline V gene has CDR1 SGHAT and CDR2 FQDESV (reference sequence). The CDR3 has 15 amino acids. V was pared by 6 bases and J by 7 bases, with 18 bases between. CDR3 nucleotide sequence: TGTGCCAGCAGATCAGGGAGGACAACAATCGGGGAGCTGTTTTTT. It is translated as CASRSGRTTIGELFF.

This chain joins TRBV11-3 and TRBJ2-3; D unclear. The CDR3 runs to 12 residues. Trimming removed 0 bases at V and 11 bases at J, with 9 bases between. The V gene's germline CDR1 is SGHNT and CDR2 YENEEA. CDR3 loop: CASSLDPRWQYF. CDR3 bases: TGTGCCAGCAGCTTAGATCCGCGTTGGCAGTATTTT.

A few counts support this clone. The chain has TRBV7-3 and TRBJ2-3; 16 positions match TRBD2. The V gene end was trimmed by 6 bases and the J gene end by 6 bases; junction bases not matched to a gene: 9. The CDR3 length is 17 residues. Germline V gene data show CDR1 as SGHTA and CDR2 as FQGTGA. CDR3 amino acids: CASSSGLAGGPSDTQYF. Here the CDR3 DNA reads TGTGCCAGCAGTTCGGGACTAGCGGGAGGGCCTTCCGATACGCAGTATTTT.

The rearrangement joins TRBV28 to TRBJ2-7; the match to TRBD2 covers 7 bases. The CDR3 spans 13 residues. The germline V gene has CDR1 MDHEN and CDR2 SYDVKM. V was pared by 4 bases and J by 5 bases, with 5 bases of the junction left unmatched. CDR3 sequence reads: CASSSGGLDEQYF. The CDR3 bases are TGTGCCAGCAGTTCGGGGGGTCTCGACGAGCAGTACTTC.

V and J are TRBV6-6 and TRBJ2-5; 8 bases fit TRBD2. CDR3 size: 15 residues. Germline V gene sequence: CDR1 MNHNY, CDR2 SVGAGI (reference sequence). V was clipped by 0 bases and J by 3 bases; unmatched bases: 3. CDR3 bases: TGTGCCAGCAGTTACTCAGGAGCGGGAGAAGAGACCCAGTACTTC. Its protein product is CASSYSGAGEETQYF.

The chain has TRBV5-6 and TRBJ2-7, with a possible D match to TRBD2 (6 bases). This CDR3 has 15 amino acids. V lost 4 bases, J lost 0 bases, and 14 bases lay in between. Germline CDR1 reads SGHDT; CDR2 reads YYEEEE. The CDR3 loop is CASSLPRGSSYEQYF. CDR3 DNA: TGTGCCAGCAGCCTGCCACGGGGGAGCTCCTACGAGCAGTACTTC.

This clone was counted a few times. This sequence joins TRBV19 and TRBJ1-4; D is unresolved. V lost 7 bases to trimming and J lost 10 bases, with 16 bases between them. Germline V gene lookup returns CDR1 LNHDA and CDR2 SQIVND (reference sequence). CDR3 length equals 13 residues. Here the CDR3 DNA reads TGTGCCAGTATTGGGAGCCTGGCTGGAAAACTGTTTTTT. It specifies CASIGSLAGKLFF. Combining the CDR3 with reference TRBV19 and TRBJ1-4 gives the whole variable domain DGGITQSPKYLFRKEGQNVTLSCEQNLNHDAMYWYRQDPGQGLRLIYYSQIVNDFQKGDIAEGYSVSREKKESFPLTVTSAQKNPTAFYLCASIGSLAGKLFFGSGTQLSVL.

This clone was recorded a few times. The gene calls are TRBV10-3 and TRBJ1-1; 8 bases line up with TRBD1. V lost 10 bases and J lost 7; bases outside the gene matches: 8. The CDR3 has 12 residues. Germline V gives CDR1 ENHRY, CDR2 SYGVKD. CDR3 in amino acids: CASRTGSGEAFF. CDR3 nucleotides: TGTGCCAGCCGGACAGGGAGCGGTGAAGCTTTCTTT.

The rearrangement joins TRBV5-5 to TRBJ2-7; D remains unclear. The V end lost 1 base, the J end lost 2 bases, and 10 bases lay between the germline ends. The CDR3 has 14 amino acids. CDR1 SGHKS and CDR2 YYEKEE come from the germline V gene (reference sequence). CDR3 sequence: CASSLTLNPYEQYF. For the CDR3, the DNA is TGTGCCAGCAGCTTGACTCTGAATCCCTACGAGCAGTACTTC. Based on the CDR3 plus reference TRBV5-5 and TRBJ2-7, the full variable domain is DAGVTQSPTHLIKTRGQQVTLRCSPISGHKSVSWYQQVLGQGPQFIFQYYEKEERGRGNFPDRFSARQFPNYSSELNVNALLLGDSALYLCASSLTLNPYEQYFGPGTRLTVT.

DNA of the CDR3: TGCGCCAGCAGCCAATCCCTTCGTGGGGCCGCCTCGGCTGGCTACACCTTC. It encodes CASSQSLRGAASAGYTF. This sequence joins TRBV4-3 and TRBJ1-2; maybe TRBD1 (5 bases). V was shortened by 2 bases and J by 7 bases, with 23 bases between the two germline ends. CDR3 length: 17 amino acids. CDR1 and CDR2 (germline): LGHNA, YSLEER.